The T cell receptor beta chain described here comes from a study of immune heterogeneity within non-small cell lung tumors. At the level of the study: The tumor set comprised a few squamous cell carcinomas and 9 to 10 non-squamous carcinomas (plus 1 not otherwise specified). General study points: Within a patient, dominant CDR3 beta clonotypes were shared across sites, though different locations had unique frequent clones.

Amplifying TCR beta CDR3 involved multiplex PCR carried out with 32 V and 13 J primers. TCRdb re-called the multiplex PCR reads with MiXCR, one entry per CDR3 protein. The sample lists about 15,000 distinct CDR3 sequences, roughly 29% seen once, with 13% to 15% in the top ten. In germline, CDR1 is MNHEY, CDR2 SVGAGI. The CDR3 spans 14 residues. Trimming took off 0 bases at V and 0 bases at J, with 5 bases between the two ends. This clonotype was counted a few times. No antigen is known for it. Template material comprised bulk tumor genomic DNA at roughly 600 ng per sample. Widely spaced biopsies, several per primary tumor, were obtained at surgery. Patients underwent curative surgery for non-small cell lung cancer (untreated and newly diagnosed).

The sequence came from a woman between 45 and 65 years old with non-small cell lung cancer. Specimen: lung tumor tissue. V usage is TRBV6-5 and J usage is TRBJ1-1; the D is unclear. In nucleotides, the CDR3 is TGTGCCAGCAGTTACTCGCCCGTGAACACTGAAGCTTTCTTT. Translation: CASSYSPVNTEAFF.